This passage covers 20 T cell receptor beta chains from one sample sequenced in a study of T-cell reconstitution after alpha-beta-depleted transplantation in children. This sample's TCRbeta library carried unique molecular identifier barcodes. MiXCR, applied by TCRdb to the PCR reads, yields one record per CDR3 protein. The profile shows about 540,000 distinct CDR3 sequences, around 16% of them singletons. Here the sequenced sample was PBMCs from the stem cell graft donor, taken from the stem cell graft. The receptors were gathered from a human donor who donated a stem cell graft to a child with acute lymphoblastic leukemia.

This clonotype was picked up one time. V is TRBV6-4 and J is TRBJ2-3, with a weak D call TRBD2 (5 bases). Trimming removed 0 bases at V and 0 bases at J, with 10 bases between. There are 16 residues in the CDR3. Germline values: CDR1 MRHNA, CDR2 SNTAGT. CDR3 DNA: TGTGCCAGCAGTGACTCGCCGGGATCGAGCACAGATACGCAGTATTTT. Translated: CASSDSPGSSTDTQYF.

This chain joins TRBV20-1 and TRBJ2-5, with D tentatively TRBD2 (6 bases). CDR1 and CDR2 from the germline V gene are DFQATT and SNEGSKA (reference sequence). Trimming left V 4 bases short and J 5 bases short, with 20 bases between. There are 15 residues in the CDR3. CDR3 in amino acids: CSATNPTRGGETQYF. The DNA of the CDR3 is TGCAGTGCTACCAACCCAACTAGAGGAGGGGAGACCCAGTACTTC.

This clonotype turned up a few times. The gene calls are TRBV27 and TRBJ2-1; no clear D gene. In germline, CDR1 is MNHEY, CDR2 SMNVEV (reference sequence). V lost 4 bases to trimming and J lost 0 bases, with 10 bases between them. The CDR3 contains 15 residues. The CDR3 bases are TGTGCCAGCAGTTCGTCGATCAGCTCCTACAATGAGCAGTTCTTC. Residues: CASSSSISSYNEQFF.

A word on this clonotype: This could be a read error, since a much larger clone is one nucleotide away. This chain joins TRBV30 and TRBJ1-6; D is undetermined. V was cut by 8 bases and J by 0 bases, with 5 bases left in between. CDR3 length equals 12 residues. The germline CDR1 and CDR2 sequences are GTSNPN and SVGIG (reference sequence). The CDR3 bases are TGTGCCCGCAGCTCCTATAATTCACCCCTCCACTTT. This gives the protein CARSSYNSPLHF.

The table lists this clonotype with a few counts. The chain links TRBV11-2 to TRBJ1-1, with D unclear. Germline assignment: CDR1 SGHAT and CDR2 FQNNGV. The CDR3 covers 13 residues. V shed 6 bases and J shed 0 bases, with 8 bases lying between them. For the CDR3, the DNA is TGTGCCAGCAGTTTTAATTTGAACACTGAAGCTTTCTTT. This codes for CASSFNLNTEAFF.

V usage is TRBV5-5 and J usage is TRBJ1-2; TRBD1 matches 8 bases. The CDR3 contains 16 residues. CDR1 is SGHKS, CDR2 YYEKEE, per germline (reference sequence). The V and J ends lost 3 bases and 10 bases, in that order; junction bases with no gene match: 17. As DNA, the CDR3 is TGTGCCAGCAGCTCCGGCACTACCCGGACAGGGAGTGTCTACACCTTC. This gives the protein CASSSGTTRTGSVYTF.

The DNA for the CDR3 is TGTGCCAGCAGTTTCCCCCCAGGGAAGGGACTGTTCTTC. This encodes CASSFPPGKGLFF. The chain is built from TRBV12-3 or TRBV12-4 and TRBJ2-1, with D maybe TRBD2 (6 bases). The CDR3 has 13 residues. V lost 3 bases, J lost 15 bases, and 18 bases lay in between.

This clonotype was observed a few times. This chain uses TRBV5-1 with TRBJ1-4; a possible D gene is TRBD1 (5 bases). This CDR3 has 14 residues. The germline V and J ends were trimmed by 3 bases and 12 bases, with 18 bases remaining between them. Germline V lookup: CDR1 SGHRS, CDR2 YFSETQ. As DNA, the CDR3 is TGCGCCAGCAGCTCGGGACCTGGGTTGGGGGAACTGTTTTTT. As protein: CASSSGPGLGELFF.

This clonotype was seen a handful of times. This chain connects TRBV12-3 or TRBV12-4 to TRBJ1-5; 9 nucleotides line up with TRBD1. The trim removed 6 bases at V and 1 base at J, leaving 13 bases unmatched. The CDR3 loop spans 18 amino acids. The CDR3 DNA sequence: TGTGCCAGCAGGACCGGGACAGGGATAAGAAGGAGCAATCAGCCCCAGCATTTT. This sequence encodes CASRTGTGIRRSNQPQHF.

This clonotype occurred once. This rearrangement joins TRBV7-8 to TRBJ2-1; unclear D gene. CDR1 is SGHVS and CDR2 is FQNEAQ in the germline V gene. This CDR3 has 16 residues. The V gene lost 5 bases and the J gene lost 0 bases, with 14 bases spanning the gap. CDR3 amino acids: CASSARRLLSYNEQFF. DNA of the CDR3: TGTGCCAGCAGCGCGCGACGACTCCTCTCCTACAATGAGCAGTTCTTC.

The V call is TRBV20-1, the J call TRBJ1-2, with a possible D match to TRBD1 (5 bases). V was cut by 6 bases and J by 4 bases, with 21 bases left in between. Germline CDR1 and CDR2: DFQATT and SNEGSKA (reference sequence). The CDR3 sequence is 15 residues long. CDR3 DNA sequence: TGCAGTGCAATGGCCGGGGCCCCGGCCCTCTATGGCTACACCTTC. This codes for CSAMAGAPALYGYTF.

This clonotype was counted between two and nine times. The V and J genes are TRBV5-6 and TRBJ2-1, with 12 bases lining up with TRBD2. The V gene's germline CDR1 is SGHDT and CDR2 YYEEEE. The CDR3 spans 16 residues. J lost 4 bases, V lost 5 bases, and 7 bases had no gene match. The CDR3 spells CASRPGTSGFYNEQFF. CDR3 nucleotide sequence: TGTGCCAGCAGACCGGGGACTAGCGGGTTTTACAATGAGCAGTTCTTC.

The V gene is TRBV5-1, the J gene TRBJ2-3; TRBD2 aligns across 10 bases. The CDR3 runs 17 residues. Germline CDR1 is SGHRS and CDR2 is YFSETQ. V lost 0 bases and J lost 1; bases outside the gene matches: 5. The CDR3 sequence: CASSLAPTSGGTDTQYF. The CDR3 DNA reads TGCGCCAGCAGCTTGGCCCCCACTAGCGGGGGCACAGATACGCAGTATTTT.

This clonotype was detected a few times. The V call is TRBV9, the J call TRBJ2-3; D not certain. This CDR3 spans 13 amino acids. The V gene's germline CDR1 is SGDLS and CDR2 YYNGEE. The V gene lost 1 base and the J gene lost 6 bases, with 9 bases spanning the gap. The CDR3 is CASSVYQADTQYF. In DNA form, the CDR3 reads TGTGCCAGCAGCGTATACCAGGCGGATACGCAGTATTTT.

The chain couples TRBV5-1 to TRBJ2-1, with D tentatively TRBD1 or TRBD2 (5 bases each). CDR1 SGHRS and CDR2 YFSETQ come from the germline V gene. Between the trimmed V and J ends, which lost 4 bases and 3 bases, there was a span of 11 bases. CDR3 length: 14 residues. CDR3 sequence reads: CASSPGDDYNEQFF. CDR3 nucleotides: TGCGCCAGCAGCCCCGGGGACGACTACAATGAGCAGTTCTTC.

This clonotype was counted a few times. The CDR3 sequence is CAISDIAGGSYEQYF. The CDR3 nucleotides read TGTGCCATCAGCGACATCGCCGGGGGCTCCTACGAGCAGTACTTC. The chain carries TRBV10-3 and TRBJ2-7; D possibly corresponds to TRBD2 (6 bases). This CDR3 region has 15 residues. V shed 6 bases and J shed 0 bases, with 15 bases lying between them. The V gene's germline CDR1 is ENHRY and CDR2 SYGVKD.

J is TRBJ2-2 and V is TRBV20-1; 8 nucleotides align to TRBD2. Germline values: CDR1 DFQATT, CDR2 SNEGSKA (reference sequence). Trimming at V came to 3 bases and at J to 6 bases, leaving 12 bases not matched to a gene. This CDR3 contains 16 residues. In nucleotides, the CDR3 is TGCAGTGCTAGGGGGGGTGGGGGACTAGTATCCGGGGAGCTGTTTTTT. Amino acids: CSARGGGGLVSGELFF.

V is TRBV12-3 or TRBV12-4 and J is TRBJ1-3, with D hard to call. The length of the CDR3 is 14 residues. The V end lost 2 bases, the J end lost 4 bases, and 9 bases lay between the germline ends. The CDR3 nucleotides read TGTGCCAGCAGTTTAACCTCCCCCGGAAACACCATATATTTT. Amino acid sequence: CASSLTSPGNTIYF.

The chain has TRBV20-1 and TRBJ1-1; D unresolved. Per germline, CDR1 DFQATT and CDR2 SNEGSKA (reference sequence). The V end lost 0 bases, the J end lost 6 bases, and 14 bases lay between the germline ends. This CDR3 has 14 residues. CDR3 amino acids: CSARDTARWAEAFF. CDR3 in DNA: TGCAGTGCTAGAGATACGGCACGATGGGCTGAAGCTTTCTTT.

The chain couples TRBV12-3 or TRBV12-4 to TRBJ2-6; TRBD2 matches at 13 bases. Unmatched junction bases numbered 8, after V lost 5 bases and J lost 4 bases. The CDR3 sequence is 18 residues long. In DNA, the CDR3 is TGTGCCAGCAGTGATACTAGCGGGAGGGCCTCAGGGGCCAACGTCCTGACTTTC. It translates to CASSDTSGRASGANVLTF.